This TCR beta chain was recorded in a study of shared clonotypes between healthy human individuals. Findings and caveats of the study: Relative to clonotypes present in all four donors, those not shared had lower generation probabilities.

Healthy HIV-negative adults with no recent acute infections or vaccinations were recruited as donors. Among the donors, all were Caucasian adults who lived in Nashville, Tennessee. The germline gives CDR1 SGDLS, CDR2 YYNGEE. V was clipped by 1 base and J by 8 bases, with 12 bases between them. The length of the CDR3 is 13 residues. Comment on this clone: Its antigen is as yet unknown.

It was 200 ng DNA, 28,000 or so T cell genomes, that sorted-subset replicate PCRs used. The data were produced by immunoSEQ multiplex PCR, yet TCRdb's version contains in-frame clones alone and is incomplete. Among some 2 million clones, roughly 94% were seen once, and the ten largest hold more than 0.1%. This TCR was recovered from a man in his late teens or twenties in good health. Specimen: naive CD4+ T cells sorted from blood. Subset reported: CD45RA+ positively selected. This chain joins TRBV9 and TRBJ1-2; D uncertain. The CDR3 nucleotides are TGTGCCAGCAGCGTAAGGCCGGGAGGAGGCTACACCTTC. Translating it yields CASSVRPGGGYTF.